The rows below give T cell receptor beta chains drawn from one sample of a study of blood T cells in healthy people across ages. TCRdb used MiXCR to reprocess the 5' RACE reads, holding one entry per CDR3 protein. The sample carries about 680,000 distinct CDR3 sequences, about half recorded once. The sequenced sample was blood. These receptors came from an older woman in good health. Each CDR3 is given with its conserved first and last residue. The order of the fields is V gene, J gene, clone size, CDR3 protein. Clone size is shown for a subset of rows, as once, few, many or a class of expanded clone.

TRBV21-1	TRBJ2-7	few	CASSNQARIEQYF
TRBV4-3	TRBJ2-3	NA	CASSQVIGGRTDTQYF
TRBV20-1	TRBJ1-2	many	CSAKTGGWGGYTF
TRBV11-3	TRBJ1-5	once	CASSLVPGTDNQPQHF
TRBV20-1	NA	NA	CSTLAGVTHEQYF
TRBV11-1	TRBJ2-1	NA	CASSSDRGRSYNEQFF
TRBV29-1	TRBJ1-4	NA	CSVEGGGGEKLFF
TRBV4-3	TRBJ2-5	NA	CASSLGTTSPQETQYF
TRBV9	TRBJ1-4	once	CASSVGGGMGNEKLFF
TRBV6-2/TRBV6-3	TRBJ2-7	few	CASSYATLPYEQYF
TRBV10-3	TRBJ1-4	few	CAISEVQATNEKLFF
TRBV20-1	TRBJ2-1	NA	CSASIAGTSRSEQFF
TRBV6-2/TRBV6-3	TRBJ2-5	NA	CASSYDTVLETQYF
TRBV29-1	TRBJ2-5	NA	CSVEGQMETQYF
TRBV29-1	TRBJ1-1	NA	CSVEGQLFTEAFF
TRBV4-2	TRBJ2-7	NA	CASSQEWAGQGSYEQYF
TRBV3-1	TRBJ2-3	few	CASSPRGSSGPFTDTQYF
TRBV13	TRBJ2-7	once	CASSLRGIRASYEQYF
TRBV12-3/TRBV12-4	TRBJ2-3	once	CASSIAQADTQYF
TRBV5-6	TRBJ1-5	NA	CASSLRALINQPQHF
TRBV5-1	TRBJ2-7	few	CASSLTGSHEQYF
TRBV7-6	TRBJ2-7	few	CASSLALGTSMGEQYF
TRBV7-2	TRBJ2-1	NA	CASSLEAGRGQFF
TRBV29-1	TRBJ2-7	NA	CSVRRTGSHEQYF
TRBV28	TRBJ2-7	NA	CASLEREVGYEQYF
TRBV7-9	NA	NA	CASSLGSGGVDEQYF
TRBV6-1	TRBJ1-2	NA	CASSQDRSDGYTF
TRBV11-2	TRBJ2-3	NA	CASSFGRGLATTDTQYF
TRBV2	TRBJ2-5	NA	CARTDPTGGQETQYF
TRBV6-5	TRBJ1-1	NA	CASSSRILSGKRNTEAFF
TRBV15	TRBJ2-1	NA	CATSRDPRNEQFF
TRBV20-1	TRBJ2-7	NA	CSARDRTTYEQYF
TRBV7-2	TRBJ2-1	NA	CASSLVSLNEQFF
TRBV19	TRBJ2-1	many	CAIAMTGWNEQFF
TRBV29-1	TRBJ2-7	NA	CSVETDHTSYNEQYF
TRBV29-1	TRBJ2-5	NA	CSGEEGSEIQYF
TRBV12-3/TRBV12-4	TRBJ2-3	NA	CASSPGVARITDTQYF
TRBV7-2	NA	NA	CASSWTGGNSYEQYF
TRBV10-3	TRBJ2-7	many	CAISGTSGGAGEQYF
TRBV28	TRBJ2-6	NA	CASTSRANVLTF
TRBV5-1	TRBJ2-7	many	CASSLIDSYEQYF
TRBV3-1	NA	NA	CASSPPAVGAGEQYF
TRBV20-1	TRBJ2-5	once	CSARDAAGGASEQYF
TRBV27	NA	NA	CASPYRRDRGANEQYF
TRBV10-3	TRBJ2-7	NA	CAIGRDRASYEQYF
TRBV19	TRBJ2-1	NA	CASRGTSGSVTNEQFF
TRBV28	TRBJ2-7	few	CASSLTSGRARSYEQYF
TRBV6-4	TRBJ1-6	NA	CASSERSSYNSPLHF
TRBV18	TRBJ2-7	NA	CASSRTATYEQYF
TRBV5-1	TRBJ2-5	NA	CASSLVQSSKTQYF
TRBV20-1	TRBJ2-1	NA	CSARDSERDNEQFF
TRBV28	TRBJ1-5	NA	CASSLGRGRQPQHF
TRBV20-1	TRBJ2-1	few	CSADRFRPFYNEQFF
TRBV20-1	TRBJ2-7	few	CSGTPLLWEQYF